This TCR beta chain was documented in a study of blood T cell repertoires in COVID-19. Clones were sequenced by immunoSEQ multiplex PCR, and TCRdb holds only the in-frame ones, with some missing. The data show more than 300,000 clones, around 88% seen once. The TCR sequence derives from a woman in her 30s with COVID-19, enrolled during active disease. Sequences were obtained from peripheral blood.

The CDR3 here is CASSPRGDQPQHF. The CDR3 DNA follows: TGTGCCAGCAGTCCCCGGGGGGATCAGCCCCAGCATTTT. V usage is TRBV2 and J usage is TRBJ1-5, with D possibly being TRBD1 (5 bases). Germline loops: CDR1 SNHLY, CDR2 FYNNEI. The V end was cut by 5 bases, the J end by 5 bases, with 10 bases between. The CDR3 has 13 residues.